Included here is one T cell receptor beta chain sequence, with context. The antigen remains undetermined. This specimen comes from a study of early T cells in non-severe SARS-CoV-2 infection. Study-wide context: Chains stayed unpaired after sequencing of bulk RNA from unsorted whole blood. Study-wide results and limits: Comparison of clonotypes with VDJdb favored anti-spike CD8 responses while missing private and CD4 specificities.

Unique molecular identifiers were attached to individual cDNA molecules. TCRdb used MiXCR to reprocess the 5' RACE reads, holding one entry per CDR3 protein. The data show roughly 24,000 distinct CDR3 sequences, more than 4% seen once. Trimming left V 5 bases short and J 10 bases short, with 9 bases between. This CDR3 comprises 11 residues. The V gene's germline CDR1 is MNHEY and CDR2 SVGEGT. The TCR was taken from an adult who was a healthcare worker with PCR-confirmed SARS-CoV-2 infection or an uninfected control (not recorded which). This sequence joins TRBV6-2 or TRBV6-3 and TRBJ2-1; D is undetermined. Sequencing was done on a sample of whole blood. CDR3 bases: TGTGCCAGCAGTCCCTATCAGGAGCAGTTCTTC. Amino acids: CASSPYQEQFF.